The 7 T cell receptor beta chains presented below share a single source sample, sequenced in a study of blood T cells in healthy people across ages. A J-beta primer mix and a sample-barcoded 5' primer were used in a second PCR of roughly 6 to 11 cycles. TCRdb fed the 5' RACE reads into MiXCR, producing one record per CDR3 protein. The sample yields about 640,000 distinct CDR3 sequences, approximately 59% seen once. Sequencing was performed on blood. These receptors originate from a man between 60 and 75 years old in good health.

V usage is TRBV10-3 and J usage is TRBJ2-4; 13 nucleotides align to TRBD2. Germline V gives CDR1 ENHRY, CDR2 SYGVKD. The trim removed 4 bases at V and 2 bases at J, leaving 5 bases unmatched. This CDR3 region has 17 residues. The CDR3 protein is CAISAGLAGPTKNIQYF. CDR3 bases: TGTGCCATCAGTGCGGGACTAGCGGGACCGACCAAAAACATTCAGTACTTC.

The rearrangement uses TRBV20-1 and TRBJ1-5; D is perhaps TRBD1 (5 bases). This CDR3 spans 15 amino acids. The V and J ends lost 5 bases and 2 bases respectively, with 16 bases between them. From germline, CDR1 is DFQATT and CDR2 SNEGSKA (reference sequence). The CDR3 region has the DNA TGCAGTGCTTCCCGAGGGGCTTGGGGCAATCAGCCCCAGCATTTT. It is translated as CSASRGAWGNQPQHF.

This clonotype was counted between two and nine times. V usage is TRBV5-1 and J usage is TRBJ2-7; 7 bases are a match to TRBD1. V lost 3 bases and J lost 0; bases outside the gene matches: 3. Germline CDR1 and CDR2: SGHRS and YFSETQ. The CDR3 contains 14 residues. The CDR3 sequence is CASSSGQSSYEQYF. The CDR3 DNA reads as TGCGCCAGCAGCTCGGGACAGAGCTCCTACGAGCAGTACTTC.

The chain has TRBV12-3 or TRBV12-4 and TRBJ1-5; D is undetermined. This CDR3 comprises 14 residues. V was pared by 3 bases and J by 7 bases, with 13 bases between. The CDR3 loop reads CASSFGGRGQPQHF. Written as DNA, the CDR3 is TGTGCCAGCAGTTTTGGAGGGAGAGGGCAGCCCCAGCATTTT.

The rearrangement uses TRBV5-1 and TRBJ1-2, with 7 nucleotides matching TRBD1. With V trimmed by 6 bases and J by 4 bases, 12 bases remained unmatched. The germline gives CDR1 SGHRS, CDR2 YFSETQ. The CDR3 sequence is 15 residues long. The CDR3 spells CASNYSGTESYGYTF. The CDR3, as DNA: TGCGCCAGCAACTACTCCGGGACAGAGTCCTATGGCTACACCTTC.

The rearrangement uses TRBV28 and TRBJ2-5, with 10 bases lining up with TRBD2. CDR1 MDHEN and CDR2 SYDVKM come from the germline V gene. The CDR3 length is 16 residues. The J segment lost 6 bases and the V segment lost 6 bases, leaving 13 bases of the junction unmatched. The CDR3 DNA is TGTGCCAGCAGAAATCGGACTAGCGGCTCCAAGCAGACCCAGTACTTC. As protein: CASRNRTSGSKQTQYF. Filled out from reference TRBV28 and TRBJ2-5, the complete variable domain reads DVKVTQSSRYLVKRTGEKVFLECVQDMDHENMFWYRQDPGLGLRLIYFSYDVKMKEKGDIPEGYSVSREKKERFSLILESASTNQTSMYLCASRNRTSGSKQTQYFGPGTRLLVL.

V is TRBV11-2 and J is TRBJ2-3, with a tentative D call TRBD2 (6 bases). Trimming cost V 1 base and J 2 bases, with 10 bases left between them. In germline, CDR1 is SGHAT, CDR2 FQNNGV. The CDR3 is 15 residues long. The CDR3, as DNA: TGTGCCAGCAGCTTAGTCCGGGGGTCCACAGATACGCAGTATTTT. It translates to CASSLVRGSTDTQYF.